The 18 T cell receptor beta chains below were found in one sample sequenced in a study of T cells in localized non-small cell lung cancer. Produced via immunoSEQ multiplex PCR; TCRdb's table is partial and in-frame only. The sample holds 2,000 to 2,500 clones; about 32% are singletons and the top ten take approximately 12%. The sequenced sample was normal lung tissue next to the tumor, obtained before any cancer treatment. These receptors originate from a male donor at least 60 years old with stage I squamous cell lung carcinoma.

CDR3 residues: CASARSSSGANVLTF. The CDR3 coding sequence is TGTGCCAGTGCGCGGTCGAGCTCTGGGGCCAACGTCCTGACTTTC. The chain links TRBV19 to TRBJ2-6; D is uncertain. Trimming pared 8 bases from V and 0 bases from J, leaving 11 bases between. The CDR3 has 15 residues. Germline V gene data show CDR1 as LNHDA and CDR2 as SQIVND (reference sequence).

This clone rates as medium-sized. J is TRBJ2-1 and V is TRBV7-2; D remains ambiguous. The V and J ends lost 2 bases and 5 bases respectively, with 7 bases between them. The CDR3 extends over 13 amino acids. CDR1 SGHTA and CDR2 FQGNSA come from the germline V gene. As DNA, the CDR3 is TGTGCCAGCAGCTTAACAGTGGACAATGAGCAGTTCTTC. Amino acid sequence: CASSLTVDNEQFF.

The V gene is TRBV11-3, the J gene TRBJ2-2; D unresolved. V was cut by 4 bases and J by 3 bases, with 15 bases left in between. The CDR3 length is 16 residues. Looked up from germline, CDR1 is SGHNT and CDR2 is YENEEA. In DNA, the CDR3 is TGTGCCAGCAGCTGGGCGTTAGGCCAGGACACCGGGGAGCTGTTTTTT. Protein sequence: CASSWALGQDTGELFF.

The V gene is TRBV18, the J gene TRBJ2-1, with D tentatively TRBD2 (6 bases). The CDR3 spans 13 residues. The V gene lost 4 bases and the J gene lost 8 bases, with 12 bases spanning the gap. Looked up from germline, CDR1 is KGHSH and CDR2 is LQKENI. CDR3 protein: CASSRRGSDEQFF. In DNA, the CDR3 is TGTGCCAGCTCACGCCGGGGGTCCGATGAGCAGTTCTTC.

This clone turned up a few times. The chain links TRBV10-3 to TRBJ2-2; D not certain. V was cut by 0 bases and J by 0 bases, with 2 bases left in between. There are 14 residues in the CDR3. CDR1 and CDR2 from the germline V gene are ENHRY and SYGVKD. This CDR3 reads CAISESSNTGELFF. DNA of the CDR3: TGTGCCATCAGTGAGTCGTCGAACACCGGGGAGCTGTTTTTT.

V usage is TRBV19 and J usage is TRBJ1-5, with 9 bases that match TRBD1. This CDR3 is built from 17 residues. V was clipped by 7 bases and J by 3 bases; unmatched bases: 13. Germline V gene lookup returns CDR1 LNHDA and CDR2 SQIVND (reference sequence). CDR3 sequence: CASTPLPGQGSNQPQHF. In DNA form, the CDR3 reads TGTGCCAGTACCCCCCTCCCGGGACAGGGATCCAATCAGCCCCAGCATTTT.

The chain recombines TRBV19 with TRBJ2-1; 12 bases match TRBD1. Germline V gene data show CDR1 as LNHDA and CDR2 as SQIVND (reference sequence). The trim removed 4 bases at V and 8 bases at J, leaving 6 bases unmatched. The CDR3 is 15 amino acids. Here the CDR3 reads CASSTGTGGVYEQFF. Here the CDR3 DNA reads TGTGCCAGTAGTACTGGGACAGGGGGCGTCTATGAGCAGTTCTTC.

This clone was found a few times. The chain couples TRBV5-1 to TRBJ1-3; the D is unclear. Germline lookup yields CDR1 SGHRS and CDR2 YFSETQ. This CDR3 is built from 14 residues. V dropped 0 bases and J dropped 2 bases, with 6 bases sitting between them. CDR3: CASSLDVAGNTIYF. For the CDR3, the DNA is TGCGCCAGCAGCTTGGATGTAGCTGGAAACACCATATATTTT.

V gene TRBV5-1 combines with J gene TRBJ1-1; the match to TRBD1 covers 7 bases. With V trimmed by 2 bases and J by 5 bases, 6 bases remained unmatched. CDR1 and CDR2 from the germline V gene are SGHRS and YFSETQ. This CDR3 contains 14 residues. The CDR3 reads CASSFPGGGTEAFF. The DNA for the CDR3 is TGCGCCAGCAGCTTCCCAGGGGGAGGGACTGAAGCTTTCTTT.

The chain employs TRBV5-1 and TRBJ2-2, with D possibly being TRBD2 (5 bases). Per germline, CDR1 SGHRS and CDR2 YFSETQ. V lost 0 bases and J 5 bases, leaving 14 bases between the germline ends. The CDR3 spans 16 residues. Here the CDR3 DNA reads TGCGCCAGCAGCTTGGCCCCGGGGAGTGGTACCGGGGAGCTGTTTTTT. Translated: CASSLAPGSGTGELFF.

The rearrangement links TRBV19 to TRBJ1-4; no firm D call. Germline CDR1 and CDR2: LNHDA and SQIVND (reference sequence). The ends were cut back, 8 bases at V and 3 bases at J, with 13 bases in the middle. The CDR3 runs to 14 residues. The CDR3 DNA reads as TGTGCCAGTGACCGGGGAGGATCTAATGAAAAACTGTTTTTT. It is translated as CASDRGGSNEKLFF. Variable domain in full (rest from reference TRBV19 and TRBJ1-4): DGGITQSPKYLFRKEGQNVTLSCEQNLNHDAMYWYRQDPGQGLRLIYYSQIVNDFQKGDIAEGYSVSREKKESFPLTVTSAQKNPTAFYLCASDRGGSNEKLFFGSGTQLSVL.

This clone was counted a few times. V and J are TRBV11-3 and TRBJ2-1; the D gene is possibly TRBD2 (5 bases). The CDR3 runs to 14 residues. The germline V gene has CDR1 SGHNT and CDR2 YENEEA. V gave up 5 bases and J gave up 4 bases, with 12 bases separating them. CDR3 sequence reads: CASSGYGEYNEQFF. The CDR3 DNA sequence: TGTGCCAGCAGCGGATACGGGGAATACAATGAGCAGTTCTTC.

Only a few counts were recorded for this clone. The chain links TRBV6-8 to TRBJ1-2; D is possibly TRBD1 (6 bases). Germline-derived CDR1 and CDR2 are MNHGY and SAAAGT. Trimming took 3 bases from V and 2 from J, leaving 10 bases between them. The CDR3 runs to 14 residues. The CDR3 protein is CASSYLGQNYGYTF. The CDR3 DNA is TGTGCCAGCAGTTATCTTGGACAGAACTATGGCTACACCTTC.

This clone was counted between two and nine times. The chain recombines TRBV9 with TRBJ1-1; possibly TRBD1 for D (5 bases). There are 14 residues in the CDR3. Germline V lookup: CDR1 SGDLS, CDR2 YYNGEE. The V gene lost 3 bases and the J gene lost 4 bases, with 13 bases spanning the gap. CDR3 region: CASSAIRGSTEAFF. In DNA form, the CDR3 reads TGTGCCAGCAGCGCCATCCGGGGGAGCACTGAAGCTTTCTTT.

The rearrangement links TRBV29-1 to TRBJ1-1, with a weak D call TRBD1 (5 bases). Per germline, CDR1 SQVTM and CDR2 ANQGSEA. The CDR3 totals 14 residues. V dropped 2 bases and J dropped 2 bases, with 12 bases sitting between them. The CDR3 sequence is CSVERGRINTEAFF. CDR3 nucleotide sequence: TGCAGCGTTGAAAGGGGCCGGATAAACACTGAAGCTTTCTTT.

The chain recombines TRBV28 with TRBJ2-5, with 7 bases aligning to TRBD1. J was trimmed by 2 bases and V by 3 bases; bases with no gene match: 6. CDR1 and CDR2 from the germline V gene are MDHEN and SYDVKM. This CDR3 region has 15 residues. The CDR3 DNA is TGTGCCAGCAGTTTCCGGACAGGTCGTCAAGAGACCCAGTACTTC. Protein: CASSFRTGRQETQYF. Full variable domain (outside the CDR3, taken from reference TRBV28 and TRBJ2-5): DVKVTQSSRYLVKRTGEKVFLECVQDMDHENMFWYRQDPGLGLRLIYFSYDVKMKEKGDIPEGYSVSREKKERFSLILESASTNQTSMYLCASSFRTGRQETQYFGPGTRLLVL.

V gene TRBV6-8 combines with J gene TRBJ2-3; TRBD2 matches 9 bases. V shed 6 bases, J shed 3 bases, and the junction held 10 bases outside the gene matches. The germline V gene has CDR1 MNHGY and CDR2 SAAAGT. CDR3 length equals 16 residues. The CDR3 is CASRTLSGSWTDTQYF. CDR3 nucleotides: TGTGCCAGCAGAACCCTTAGCGGGAGTTGGACAGATACGCAGTATTTT.

On this clone: One junction end does not reproduce the germline sequence, and a read error may be involved. This chain uses TRBV23-1 with TRBJ1-1, with D possibly being TRBD1 (5 bases). TRBV23-1 is given ORF status, its function remaining uncertain. The CDR3 extends over 15 amino acids. CDR3 in amino acids: CASSQLGGGNTEAFF. CDR3 nucleotides: TGCGCCAGCAGCCAATTGGGGGGAGGAAACACTGAAGCTTTCTTT.